The rows below give T cell receptor beta chains drawn from one sample of a study of blood T cell repertoires in COVID-19. TCRdb's table, derived via immunoSEQ multiplex PCR, lists solely in-frame clones and lacks some. The sample holds about 200,000 clones, roughly 90% seen once. The sample was peripheral blood. These receptors were collected from a man younger than 35 with active or convalescent COVID-19. Each CDR3 is given with its conserved first and last residue. The order of the fields is D gene, J gene, clone size, V gene, CDR3 protein, CDR3 DNA. D genes are given only for firm matches. The size of a clone is reported for some rows only, either as once, few or many, or as a class for expanded clones.

d_gene: .
j_gene: TRBJ2-5
abundance: .
v_gene: TRBV14
CDR3aa: CASSQREETQYF
CDR3nt: TGTGCCAGCAGCCAGAGGGAAGAGACCCAGTACTTC

d_gene: TRBD2
j_gene: TRBJ2-5
abundance: once
v_gene: TRBV7-8
CDR3aa: CASSPGLARKETQYF
CDR3nt: TGTGCCAGCAGCCCGGGACTAGCGAGGAAAGAGACCCAGTACTTC

d_gene: TRBD1
j_gene: TRBJ1-1
abundance: .
v_gene: TRBV7-3
CDR3aa: CASRLTGLDTEAFF
CDR3nt: TGTGCCAGCAGGTTGACAGGGTTGGACACTGAAGCTTTCTTT

d_gene: .
j_gene: TRBJ2-1
abundance: .
v_gene: TRBV27
CDR3aa: CASSRYQGNEQFF
CDR3nt: TGTGCCAGCTCTAGGTACCAGGGCAATGAGCAGTTCTTC

d_gene: TRBD2
j_gene: TRBJ2-3
abundance: once
v_gene: TRBV2
CDR3aa: CASSEARFREATDTQYF
CDR3nt: TGTGCCAGCAGTGAAGCGCGATTTCGGGAGGCCACAGATACGCAGTATTTT

d_gene: .
j_gene: TRBJ2-7
abundance: .
v_gene: TRBV12-3/TRBV12-4
CDR3aa: CASSSTRRGEQYF
CDR3nt: TGTGCCAGCAGTTCCACCCGGAGGGGCGAGCAGTACTTC

d_gene: .
j_gene: TRBJ1-1
abundance: .
v_gene: TRBV4-2
CDR3aa: CASSQIFPSTEAFF
CDR3nt: TGTGCCAGCAGCCAAATATTTCCCAGTACTGAAGCTTTCTTT

d_gene: TRBD2
j_gene: TRBJ2-7
abundance: .
v_gene: TRBV5-1
CDR3aa: CASSLASGSYEQYF
CDR3nt: TGCGCCAGCAGCTTGGCTAGCGGGAGTTACGAGCAGTACTTC

d_gene: .
j_gene: TRBJ2-1
abundance: once
v_gene: TRBV18
CDR3aa: CASSPALAGEQFF
CDR3nt: TGTGCCAGCTCACCAGCCCTAGCTGGTGAGCAGTTCTTC

d_gene: TRBD2
j_gene: TRBJ2-7
abundance: .
v_gene: TRBV4-1
CDR3aa: CASSQEEASGGDEQYF
CDR3nt: TGCGCCAGCAGCCAAGAAGAGGCCAGCGGGGGGGACGAGCAGTACTTC

d_gene: .
j_gene: TRBJ1-2
abundance: .
v_gene: TRBV9
CDR3aa: CASSVGEGDYGYTF
CDR3nt: TGTGCCAGCAGCGTAGGAGAGGGAGACTATGGCTACACCTTC

d_gene: .
j_gene: TRBJ1-2
abundance: .
v_gene: TRBV30
CDR3aa: CAWSVSTGYLGGYTF
CDR3nt: TGTGCCTGGAGTGTTAGTACAGGGTATTTGGGTGGCTACACCTTC

d_gene: TRBD2
j_gene: TRBJ2-7
abundance: few
v_gene: TRBV6-5
CDR3aa: CASLTSGAYEQYF
CDR3nt: TGTGCCAGTTTGACTAGCGGGGCCTACGAGCAGTACTTC

d_gene: TRBD2
j_gene: TRBJ2-1
abundance: .
v_gene: TRBV4-3
CDR3aa: CASSQEWGTTSNEQFF
CDR3nt: TGCGCCAGCAGCCAAGAATGGGGGACTACCTCAAATGAGCAGTTCTTC

d_gene: .
j_gene: TRBJ2-7
abundance: .
v_gene: TRBV6-6
CDR3aa: CASSLGREQYF
CDR3nt: TGTGCCAGCAGCCTAGGGAGGGAGCAGTACTTC

d_gene: TRBD2
j_gene: TRBJ2-1
abundance: .
v_gene: TRBV3-1/TRBV3-2
CDR3aa: CASRTGGAQSEQFF
CDR3nt: TGTGCCAGCAGAACCGGGGGGGCTCAATCTGAGCAGTTCTTC

d_gene: .
j_gene: TRBJ2-5
abundance: .
v_gene: TRBV19
CDR3aa: CASSMGAAGETQYF
CDR3nt: TGTGCCAGTAGTATGGGTGCCGCAGGAGAGACCCAGTACTTC

d_gene: .
j_gene: TRBJ2-2
abundance: .
v_gene: TRBV5-6
CDR3aa: CASSLELTASTGELFF
CDR3nt: TGTGCCAGCAGCTTGGAGCTCACCGCAAGCACCGGGGAGCTGTTTTTT

d_gene: .
j_gene: TRBJ1-5
abundance: .
v_gene: TRBV12-5
CDR3aa: CASGLAHWAHQPQHF
CDR3nt: TGTGCTAGTGGTTTGGCCCACTGGGCCCATCAGCCCCAGCATTTT

d_gene: TRBD2
j_gene: TRBJ2-7
abundance: .
v_gene: TRBV6-2/TRBV6-3
CDR3aa: CASSYGTSISYEQYF
CDR3nt: TGTGCCAGCAGTTACGGGACTAGCATCTCCTACGAGCAGTACTTC

d_gene: .
j_gene: TRBJ1-1
abundance: .
v_gene: TRBV6-2/TRBV6-3
CDR3aa: CASSWRPRRLMNTEAFF
CDR3nt: TGTGCCAGCAGCTGGAGGCCGCGGAGGTTAATGAACACTGAAGCTTTCTTT

d_gene: .
j_gene: TRBJ1-4
abundance: .
v_gene: TRBV27
CDR3aa: CASSEGRAGEKLFF
CDR3nt: TGTGCCAGCAGTGAAGGTAGAGCCGGGGAAAAACTGTTTTTT

d_gene: TRBD1
j_gene: TRBJ1-1
abundance: .
v_gene: TRBV7-8
CDR3aa: CASSNGQGPSPTEAFF
CDR3nt: TGTGCCAGCAGCAACGGACAGGGGCCGTCTCCCACTGAAGCTTTCTTT